These 17 T cell receptor beta chains were sequenced from one sample in a study of cytomegalovirus exposure and HLA in healthy donors. The PCR was carried out with 60 Vbeta primers and 13 Jbeta primers. Assay used: immunoSEQ multiplex PCR; TCRdb lists only in-frame clones, some missing. Across around 110,000 clones, the top ten clones capture roughly 6.6% of the sample. The material sequenced was PBMCs. The receptors derive from a man between 35 and 55 years old in good health and CMV-seropositive.

This chain uses TRBV11-3 with TRBJ2-1; D remains unclear. V lost 4 bases to trimming and J lost 0 bases, with 13 bases between them. CDR3 length: 16 residues. Per germline, CDR1 SGHNT and CDR2 YENEEA. The CDR3 coding sequence is TGTGCCAGCAGCTCCCACTCCCCAAGCTCCTACAATGAGCAGTTCTTC. Translated: CASSSHSPSSYNEQFF. Full variable domain (remainder filled in from reference TRBV11-3 and TRBJ2-1): EAGVVQSPRYKIIEKKQPVAFWCNPISGHNTLYWYLQNLGQGPELLIRYENEEAVDDSQLPKDRFSAERLKGVDSTLKIQPAELGDSAVYLCASSSHSPSSYNEQFFGPGTRLTVL.

The rearrangement links TRBV2 to TRBJ2-7; 7 nucleotides align to TRBD1. Trimming at V came to 2 bases and at J to 0 bases, leaving 10 bases not matched to a gene. CDR3 size: 17 residues. Germline V gives CDR1 SNHLY, CDR2 FYNNEI. CDR3 amino acids: CASSEPPGQVPSYEQYF. For the CDR3, the DNA is TGTGCCAGCAGTGAACCACCCGGACAGGTCCCCTCCTACGAGCAGTACTTC.

J is TRBJ1-5 and V is TRBV28; 8 nucleotides align to TRBD1. Germline V lookup: CDR1 MDHEN, CDR2 SYDVKM. Losses at the gene ends were 4 bases for V and 5 bases for J; bases not matched to a gene: 10. This CDR3 region has 16 residues. The CDR3 region is CASSSMDRVTDQPQHF. The CDR3 DNA sequence: TGTGCCAGCAGTTCCATGGACAGGGTGACGGATCAGCCCCAGCATTTT.

V and J are TRBV6-1 and TRBJ2-7; 8 nucleotides align to TRBD2. With V trimmed by 3 bases and J by 3 bases, 13 bases remained unmatched. The CDR3 is 17 amino acids. In germline, CDR1 is MNHNS, CDR2 SASEGT. CDR3 sequence reads: CASSDARTGTSLYEQYF. The CDR3 DNA reads TGTGCCAGCAGTGACGCCCGCACCGGGACTAGTCTCTACGAGCAGTACTTC.

The V gene is TRBV10-3, the J gene TRBJ2-2, with D perhaps matching TRBD2 (5 bases). CDR1 is ENHRY and CDR2 is SYGVKD in the germline V gene. The CDR3 loop spans 13 amino acids. The V and J ends lost 6 bases and 7 bases respectively, with 12 bases between them. The CDR3 here is CAISQSRDGELFF. The DNA of the CDR3 is TGTGCCATCAGCCAATCTCGGGACGGGGAGCTGTTTTTT.

The chain is built from TRBV10-3 and TRBJ2-1, with TRBD2 identical over 12 bases. J was trimmed by 8 bases and V by 4 bases; bases with no gene match: 12. The CDR3 is made up of 17 amino acids. Germline V gene sequence: CDR1 ENHRY, CDR2 SYGVKD. The CDR3 reads CAISGGPTSGRFDEQFF. The CDR3 nucleotides are TGTGCCATCAGTGGTGGGCCGACTAGCGGGAGATTCGATGAGCAGTTCTTC.

V usage is TRBV5-1 and J usage is TRBJ2-3, with 8 positions matching TRBD1. The V and J ends lost 3 bases and 1 base, in that order; junction bases with no gene match: 4. The CDR3 runs to 15 residues. Germline CDR1 reads SGHRS; CDR2 reads YFSETQ. In DNA form, the CDR3 reads TGCGCCAGCAGCTACGGGACAGGTGGCACAGATACGCAGTATTTT. Translated, it gives CASSYGTGGTDTQYF.

The V call is TRBV4-1, the J call TRBJ2-2; tentative D call: TRBD2 (5 bases). CDR3 length equals 16 residues. V was clipped by 2 bases and J by 0 bases, with 10 bases between them. Germline CDR1 is MGHRA and CDR2 is YSYEKL. The CDR3 reads CASSQFREPNTGELFF. The CDR3 DNA sequence: TGCGCCAGCAGCCAATTCCGGGAACCGAACACCGGGGAGCTGTTTTTT.

The chain couples TRBV4-3 to TRBJ2-1; 10 bases match TRBD2. Germline V gene lookup returns CDR1 LGHNA and CDR2 YSLEER. V lost 0 bases to trimming and J lost 5 bases; unmatched junction nucleotides: 4. The CDR3 spans 16 residues. The CDR3 DNA is TGCGCCAGCAGCCAAGATTGGACTAGCGGCCACAATGAGCAGTTCTTC. This translates into CASSQDWTSGHNEQFF.

V gene TRBV7-7 combines with J gene TRBJ2-6, with 7 bases identical to TRBD1. Germline V gene lookup returns CDR1 SSHAT and CDR2 FNYEAQ (reference sequence). CDR3 length equals 18 residues. V lost 5 bases to trimming and J lost 0 bases; unmatched junction nucleotides: 10. The CDR3 DNA sequence: TGTGCCAGCAGCCCCACAGGGGCCATTTCCTCTGGGGCCAACGTCCTGACTTTC. Encoded protein: CASSPTGAISSGANVLTF. Complete variable domain (other parts from reference TRBV7-7 and TRBJ2-6): GAGVSQSPRYKVTKRGQDVTLRCDPISSHATLYWYQQALGQGPEFLTYFNYEAQPDKSGLPSDRFSAERPEGSISTLTIQRTEQRDSAMYRCASSPTGAISSGANVLTFGAGSRLTVL.

The chain uses TRBV7-2 and TRBJ2-3; D is unresolved. The ends were cut back, 5 bases at V and 1 base at J, with 19 bases in the middle. Germline V gives CDR1 SGHTA, CDR2 FQGNSA. The CDR3 extends over 17 amino acids. This chain's CDR3 is CASSTTILGRGTDTQYF. In DNA, the CDR3 is TGTGCCAGCAGCACAACTATCCTAGGAAGAGGCACAGATACGCAGTATTTT.

The rearrangement links TRBV5-4 to TRBJ2-7, with TRBD1 matching 9 bases. Looked up from germline, CDR1 is SGHNT and CDR2 is YYREEE (reference sequence). The CDR3 consists of 14 residues. J gave up 5 bases and V 1 base, and 4 bases lay outside the gene matches. DNA of the CDR3: TGTGCCAGCAGCTTGATCCGGGACAGGGACGAGCAGTACTTC. This codes for CASSLIRDRDEQYF. Using reference TRBV5-4 and TRBJ2-7 for the parts outside the CDR3, the full variable domain is ETGVTQSPTHLIKTRGQQVTLRCSSQSGHNTVSWYQQALGQGPQFIFQYYREEENGRGNFPPRFSGLQFPNYSSELNVNALELDDSALYLCASSLIRDRDEQYFGPGTRLTVT.

On this clone: One end of the junction is discordant with germline, which a read error may explain. This CDR3 reads CAARDGEKLFF. The CDR3 region has the DNA TGCGCAGCGAGGGATGGGGAAAAACTGTTTTTT. The rearrangement joins TRBV6-1 to TRBJ1-4; no clear D gene. The CDR3 is 11 residues long. CDR1 and CDR2 from the germline V gene are MNHNS and SASEGT.

J is TRBJ2-7 and V is TRBV14; 11 nucleotides line up with TRBD1. Germline loops: CDR1 SGHDN, CDR2 FVKESK. The CDR3 is made up of 15 amino acids. With 1 base clipped from V and 3 bases from J, the junction kept 2 bases outside the gene matches. CDR3 amino acids: CASSQAGTGGYEQYF. For the CDR3, the DNA is TGTGCCAGCAGCCAAGCAGGGACAGGGGGCTACGAGCAGTACTTC.

This chain links TRBV5-1 with TRBJ1-1, with D possibly matching TRBD1 (5 bases). The CDR3 loop spans 13 amino acids. V was shortened by 4 bases and J by 5 bases, with 12 bases between the two germline ends. Germline V gene data show CDR1 as SGHRS and CDR2 as YFSETQ. The CDR3 reads CASSPGGLTEAFF. CDR3 nucleotide sequence: TGCGCCAGCAGCCCGGGGGGATTAACTGAAGCTTTCTTT. Variable domain in full (rest from reference TRBV5-1 and TRBJ1-1): KAGVTQTPRYLIKTRGQQVTLSCSPISGHRSVSWYQQTPGQGLQFLFEYFSETQRNKGNFPGRFSGRQFSNSRSEMNVSTLELGDSALYLCASSPGGLTEAFFGQGTRLTVV.

The chain employs TRBV5-1 and TRBJ1-2; possible D gene TRBD1, 6 bases. Germline V CDR1 and CDR2: SGHRS, YFSETQ. The V and J ends lost 4 bases and 2 bases respectively, with 9 bases between them. The CDR3 covers 13 residues. CDR3 region: CASSDGQNYGYTF. CDR3 DNA sequence: TGCGCCAGCAGCGACGGACAGAACTATGGCTACACCTTC.

The rearrangement links TRBV5-1 to TRBJ1-2; maybe TRBD1 (5 bases). CDR3 length equals 17 residues. Germline CDR1 reads SGHRS; CDR2 reads YFSETQ. Trimming stripped 3 bases from V and 4 bases from J, with 22 bases between. The CDR3 protein is CASSSTESGGYVYGYTF. Written as DNA, the CDR3 is TGCGCCAGCAGCTCAACTGAATCGGGGGGTTACGTCTATGGCTACACCTTC. Complete variable domain (other parts from reference TRBV5-1 and TRBJ1-2): KAGVTQTPRYLIKTRGQQVTLSCSPISGHRSVSWYQQTPGQGLQFLFEYFSETQRNKGNFPGRFSGRQFSNSRSEMNVSTLELGDSALYLCASSSTESGGYVYGYTFGSGTRLTVV.